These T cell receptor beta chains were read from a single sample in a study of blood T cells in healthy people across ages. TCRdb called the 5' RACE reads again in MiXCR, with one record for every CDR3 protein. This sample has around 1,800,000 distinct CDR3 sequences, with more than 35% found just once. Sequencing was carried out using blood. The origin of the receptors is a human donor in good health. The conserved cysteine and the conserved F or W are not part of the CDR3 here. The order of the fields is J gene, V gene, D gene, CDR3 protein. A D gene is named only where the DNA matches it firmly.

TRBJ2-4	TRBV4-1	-	ASSQDSDLGQY
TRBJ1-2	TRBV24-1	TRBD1	ATSDSGQGAPQGYT
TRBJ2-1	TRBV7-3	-	ASSLAQYNEQF
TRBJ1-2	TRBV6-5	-	ASNPGEGDRHGYT
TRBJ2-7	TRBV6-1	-	ASSEARGDYEQY
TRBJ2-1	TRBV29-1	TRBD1	SVGERGTGRYNEQF
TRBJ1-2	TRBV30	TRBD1	AWNRDRANYGYT
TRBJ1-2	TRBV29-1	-	SVDGGDGYT
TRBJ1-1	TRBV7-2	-	ASSLVPGANTGAF
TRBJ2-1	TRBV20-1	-	SAEPPDGSNEQF
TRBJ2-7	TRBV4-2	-	ASSQAGQTYEQY
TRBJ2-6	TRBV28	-	ASSPWSSGANVLT
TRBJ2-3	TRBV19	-	ASRMGDTQY
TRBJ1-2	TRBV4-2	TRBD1	ASSQGTGQGHILHGYT
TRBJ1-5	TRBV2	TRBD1	ASSASDRENQPQH
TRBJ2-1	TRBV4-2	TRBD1	ASSQDPGQGRIEQF
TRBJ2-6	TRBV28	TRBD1	ASSPPGQGIGANVLT
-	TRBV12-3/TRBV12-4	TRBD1	ASSDYSGTAVQETQY
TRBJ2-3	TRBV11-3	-	ASSFRGLGDTQY
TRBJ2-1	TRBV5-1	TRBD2	ASSLGSSGVYNEQF
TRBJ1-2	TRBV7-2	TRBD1	ASSSRTGEGYGYT
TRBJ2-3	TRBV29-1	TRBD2	SVAGGIDTQY
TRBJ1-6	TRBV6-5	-	ASSLGRFNSPLH